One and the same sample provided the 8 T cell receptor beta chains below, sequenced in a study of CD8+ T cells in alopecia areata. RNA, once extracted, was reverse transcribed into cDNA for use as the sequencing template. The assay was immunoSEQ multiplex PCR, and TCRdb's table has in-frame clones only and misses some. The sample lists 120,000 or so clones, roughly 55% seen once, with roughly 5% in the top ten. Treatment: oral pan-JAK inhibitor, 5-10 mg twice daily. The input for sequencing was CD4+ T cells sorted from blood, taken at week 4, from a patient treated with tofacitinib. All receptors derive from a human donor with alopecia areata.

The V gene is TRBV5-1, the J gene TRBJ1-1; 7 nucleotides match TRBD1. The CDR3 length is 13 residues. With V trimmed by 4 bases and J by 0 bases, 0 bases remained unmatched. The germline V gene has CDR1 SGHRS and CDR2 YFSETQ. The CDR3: CASSGQVNTEAFF. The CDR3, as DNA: TGCGCCAGCAGCGGACAGGTGAACACTGAAGCTTTCTTT.

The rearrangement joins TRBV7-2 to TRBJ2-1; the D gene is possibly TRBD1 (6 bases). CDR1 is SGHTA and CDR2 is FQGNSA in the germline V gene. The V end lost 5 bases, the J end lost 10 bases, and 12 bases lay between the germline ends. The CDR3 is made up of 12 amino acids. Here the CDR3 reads CASSNTGMEQFF. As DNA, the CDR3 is TGTGCCAGCAGCAATACAGGGATGGAGCAGTTCTTC.

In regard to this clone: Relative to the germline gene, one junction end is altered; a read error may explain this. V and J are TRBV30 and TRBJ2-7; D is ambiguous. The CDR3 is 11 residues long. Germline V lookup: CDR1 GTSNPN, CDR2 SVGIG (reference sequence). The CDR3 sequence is CAWGRTAEPYF. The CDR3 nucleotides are TGTGCCTGGGGCCGGACGGCTGAGCCGTACTTC.

In DNA, the CDR3 is TGTGCCAGCAGCTCCCACCGCGACAGACGCTATGGCTACACCTTC. Its protein is CASSSHRDRRYGYTF. V and J are TRBV6-5 and TRBJ1-2, with D maybe TRBD1 (5 bases). V lost 6 bases to trimming and J lost 4 bases, with 18 bases between them. Germline V gene sequence: CDR1 MNHEY, CDR2 SVGAGI. The CDR3 spans 15 residues.

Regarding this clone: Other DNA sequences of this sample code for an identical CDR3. CDR3 nucleotide sequence: TGTGCCAGCAGCGTAGAGGTGGCAGATACGCAGTATTTT. Its translation: CASSVEVADTQYF. The rearrangement joins TRBV9 to TRBJ2-3; no reliable D call. Trimming removed 0 bases at V and 4 bases at J, with 6 bases between. Germline CDR1 reads SGDLS; CDR2 reads YYNGEE. The CDR3 has 13 residues. Full variable domain (remainder filled in from reference TRBV9 and TRBJ2-3): DSGVTQTPKHLITATGQRVTLRCSPRSGDLSVYWYQQSLDQGLQFLIQYYNGEERAKGNILERFSAQQFPDLHSELNLSSLELGDSALYFCASSVEVADTQYFGPGTRLTVL.

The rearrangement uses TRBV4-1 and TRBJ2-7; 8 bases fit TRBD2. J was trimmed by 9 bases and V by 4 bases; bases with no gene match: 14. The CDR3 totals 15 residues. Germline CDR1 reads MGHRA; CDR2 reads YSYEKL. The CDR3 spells CASSPSREGSWSQYF. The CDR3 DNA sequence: TGCGCCAGCAGCCCTTCTCGGGAGGGGTCCTGGTCGCAGTACTTC.

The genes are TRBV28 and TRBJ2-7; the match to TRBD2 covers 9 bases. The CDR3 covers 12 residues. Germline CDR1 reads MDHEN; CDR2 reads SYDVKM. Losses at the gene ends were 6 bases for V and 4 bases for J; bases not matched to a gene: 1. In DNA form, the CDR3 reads TGTGCCAGCAGGACTAGCGGATACGAGCAGTACTTC. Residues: CASRTSGYEQYF.

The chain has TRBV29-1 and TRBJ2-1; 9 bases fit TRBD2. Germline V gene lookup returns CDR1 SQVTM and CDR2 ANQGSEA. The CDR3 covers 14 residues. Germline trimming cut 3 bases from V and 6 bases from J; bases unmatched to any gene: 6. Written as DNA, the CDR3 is TGCAGCGTTGAGTCTAGCGGGGAACTCAATGAGCAGTTCTTC. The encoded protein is CSVESSGELNEQFF.